This TCR beta chain was identified during a study of shared clonotypes between healthy human individuals. Looking at the study overall: Donor ages ranged 18 to 49 years: a couple of women, a few men. Study-wide results and caveats: The genetic and exposure-history diversity represented was limited by few donors. Rarefaction showed sorted-subset sequencing was incomplete despite large depth.

Using immunoSEQ multiplex PCR, the repertoire was profiled, and TCRdb retains in-frame clones only, with some absent. The top ten hold 0.1% to 0.15% of the sample, which has about 2 million clones, around 95% seen once. V lost 2 bases and J 6 bases, leaving 12 bases between the germline ends. The CDR3 extends over 14 amino acids. Germline V CDR1 and CDR2: SGHRS, YFSETQ. With respect to this clone: What it binds is not known.

V usage is TRBV5-1 and J usage is TRBJ2-1; perhaps TRBD2 as D (6 bases). This clonotype was obtained from a man aged 18 to 30 in good health. The sample was naive CD4+ T cells sorted from blood. Subset described: CD45RA+ positively selected. The CDR3 spells CASSFGAGINEQFF. For the CDR3, the DNA is TGCGCCAGCAGCTTTGGAGCGGGCATCAATGAGCAGTTCTTC.